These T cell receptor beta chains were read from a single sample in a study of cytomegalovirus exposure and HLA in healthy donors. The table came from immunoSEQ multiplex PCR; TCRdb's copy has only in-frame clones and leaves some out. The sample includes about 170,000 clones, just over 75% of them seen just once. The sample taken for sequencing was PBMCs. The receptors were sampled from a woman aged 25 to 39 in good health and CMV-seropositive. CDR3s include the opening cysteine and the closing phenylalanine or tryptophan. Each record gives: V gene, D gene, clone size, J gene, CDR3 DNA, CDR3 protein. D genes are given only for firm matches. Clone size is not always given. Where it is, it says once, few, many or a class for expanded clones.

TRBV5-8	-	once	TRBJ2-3	TGTGCCAGCAGCTTAAGGGGGGGTGGAGATACGCAGTATTTT	CASSLRGGGDTQYF
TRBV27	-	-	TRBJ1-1	TGTGCCAGCAGTTTATCCGGGGACTGGACTGAAGCTTTCTTT	CASSLSGDWTEAFF
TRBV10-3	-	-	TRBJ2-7	TGTGCCATCAGGGGGGGAAGCTACGAGCAGTACTTC	CAIRGGSYEQYF
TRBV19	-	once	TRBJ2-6	TGTGCCAGTACCAACTCTGGGGCCAACGTCCTGACTTTC	CASTNSGANVLTF
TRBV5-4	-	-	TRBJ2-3	TGTGCCAGCAGCGTAGCGATTAGCACAGATACGCAGTATTTT	CASSVAISTDTQYF
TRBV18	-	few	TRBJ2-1	TGTGCCAGCTCACTTTCCCAGGACACGTACAATGAGCAGTTCTTC	CASSLSQDTYNEQFF
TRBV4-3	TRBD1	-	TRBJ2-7	TGCGCCAGCAGCCCTCGACAGGGGAACGAGCAGTACTTC	CASSPRQGNEQYF
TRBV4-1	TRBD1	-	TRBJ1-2	TGCGCCAGCAGATGGACCGGGACAGGGAAGGGCTACACCTTC	CASRWTGTGKGYTF
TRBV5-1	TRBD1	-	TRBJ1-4	TGCGCCAGCAGCTTTGGGACAGGCGTTAAACTGTTTTTT	CASSFGTGVKLFF
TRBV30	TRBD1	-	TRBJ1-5	TGTGCCTGGAGCGGGACAGGGGGCTTCAATCAGCCCCAGCATTTT	CAWSGTGGFNQPQHF
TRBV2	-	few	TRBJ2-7	TGTGCCAGCAGCTCAGGGAGGCCCTACGAGCAGTACTTC	CASSSGRPYEQYF
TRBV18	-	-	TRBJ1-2	TGTGCCAGCTCACCACCCCCAGGATACTATGGCTACACCTTC	CASSPPPGYYGYTF
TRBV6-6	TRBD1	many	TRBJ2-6	TGTGCCAGCGAGACAGGGTCTGGGGCCAACGTCCTGACTTTC	CASETGSGANVLTF
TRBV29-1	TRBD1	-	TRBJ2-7	TGCAGCGCGATGACAGGGCCCCGATCCAACGAGCAGTACTTC	CSAMTGPRSNEQYF
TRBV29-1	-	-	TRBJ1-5	TGCAGCGCCCGGACGGGAGATCAGCCCCAGCATTTT	CSARTGDQPQHF
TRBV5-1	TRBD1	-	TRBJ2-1	TGCGCCAGCAGCCGTAACAGGGGGTTGAGCTCCTACAATGAGCAGTTCTTC	CASSRNRGLSSYNEQFF
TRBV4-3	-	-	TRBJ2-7	TGCGCCAGCAGCCAAGATCTTAATAGCATCTACGAGCAGTACTTC	CASSQDLNSIYEQYF
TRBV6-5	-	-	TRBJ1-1	TGTGCCAGCAGTTACTCAACAGGGACTGAAGCTTTCTTT	CASSYSTGTEAFF
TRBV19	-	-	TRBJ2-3	TGTGCCAGTAGTATAGTAGGGACAACCACAGATACGCAGTATTTT	CASSIVGTTTDTQYF
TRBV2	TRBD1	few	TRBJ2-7	TGTGCCAGCAGTGGGACAGGGGGCTCCTACGAGCAGTACTTC	CASSGTGGSYEQYF
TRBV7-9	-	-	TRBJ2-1	TGTGCCAGCAGTATTAGCGGCAGCTCCTACAATGAGCAGTTCTTC	CASSISGSSYNEQFF
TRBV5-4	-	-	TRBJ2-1	TGTGCCAGCAGACGGGAAGGTTATGGTGAGCAGTTCTTC	CASRREGYGEQFF
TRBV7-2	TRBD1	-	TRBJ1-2	TGTGCCAGCAGCCCAGGGGGTATGGTGAGGGCTGGCTACACCTTC	CASSPGGMVRAGYTF
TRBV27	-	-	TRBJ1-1	TGTGCCAGCAGTCTTAATACAGGGACCCCTGAAGCTTTCTTT	CASSLNTGTPEAFF